These 13 T cell receptor beta chains originate from one sample sequenced in a study of neurological immune-mediated disorders. Time point meaning: longitudinal time-point 2. In TCRdb, the 5' RACE reads were re-called with MiXCR into one record per CDR3 protein. The sample records about 90,000 distinct CDR3 sequences, less than 15% being singletons. The sequenced sample was PBMCs. These receptors all come from a female donor with HTLV-1-associated myelopathy (HAM/TSP).

This clonotype was detected a few times. The chain recombines TRBV20-1 with TRBJ2-1, with a possible D match to TRBD2 (5 bases). CDR1 and CDR2 from the germline V gene are DFQATT and SNEGSKA (reference sequence). V lost 3 bases and J 6 bases, leaving 6 bases between the germline ends. The CDR3 contains 11 residues. CDR3 protein: CSASRGNEQFF. The CDR3 region has the DNA TGCAGTGCTAGTCGGGGCAATGAGCAGTTCTTC.

This clonotype was seen many times. The CDR3 region is CASSREAFYEQYF. The CDR3 DNA reads as TGCGCCAGCAGCCGAGAGGCATTTTACGAGCAGTACTTC. The V call is TRBV5-1, the J call TRBJ2-7; no clear D gene. Germline CDR1 is SGHRS and CDR2 is YFSETQ. CDR3 length: 13 amino acids. The germline V and J ends were trimmed by 4 bases and 4 bases, with 12 bases remaining between them.

This clonotype was observed at least ten times. Written as DNA, the CDR3 is TGTGCCAGCAAGGGACAGGGTTACGAGCAGTACTTC. Protein: CASKGQGYEQYF. This chain connects TRBV2 to TRBJ2-7; 9 bases line up with TRBD1. This CDR3 is built from 12 residues. Trimming cost V 7 bases and J 4 bases; bases outside gene matches: 2. Germline V gene sequence: CDR1 SNHLY, CDR2 FYNNEI.

This clonotype was detected many times. The junction differs from germline at one of its ends, possibly a read error. V usage is TRBV15 and J usage is TRBJ2-5, with 11 bases fitting TRBD1. This CDR3 is built from 17 residues. The germline gives CDR1 LNHNV, CDR2 YYDKDF (reference sequence). The CDR3 DNA follows: TGTGCTACCAGCATAGATAGTTCAGGGACAGGGGGAGAGACCCAGTACTTC. Its protein is CATSIDSSGTGGETQYF.

This clonotype was observed at least ten times. The V and J genes are TRBV5-1 and TRBJ2-1; D is uncertain. Trimming cost V 0 bases and J 4 bases, with 5 bases left between them. CDR1 is SGHRS and CDR2 is YFSETQ in the germline V gene. The CDR3 spans 13 residues. The CDR3 loop reads CASSLVDYNEQFF. In DNA, the CDR3 is TGCGCCAGCAGCTTGGTAGATTACAATGAGCAGTTCTTC.

The table lists this clonotype with many counts. The chain employs TRBV12-3 or TRBV12-4 and TRBJ2-7; 8 nucleotides match TRBD1. The CDR3 is made up of 14 amino acids. Unmatched junction bases numbered 4, after V lost 4 bases and J lost 2 bases. The DNA of the CDR3 is TGTGCCAGCAGTTCAGGACAGGGCGCCTACGAGCAGTACTTC. It yields the protein CASSSGQGAYEQYF.

This clonotype has only a few counts. This chain joins TRBV9 and TRBJ2-1; D gene uncertain. CDR1 is SGDLS and CDR2 is YYNGEE in the germline V gene. The CDR3 consists of 13 residues. The V end lost 2 bases, the J end lost 8 bases, and 11 bases lay between the germline ends. CDR3 DNA: TGTGCCAGCAGCGTTTATCCTGAATATGAGCAGTTCTTC. This translates into CASSVYPEYEQFF.

Ten or more counts support this clonotype. The rearrangement uses TRBV3-1 and TRBJ1-6; the D gene is possibly TRBD1 (6 bases). V was clipped by 2 bases and J by 14 bases, with 10 bases between them. Germline-derived CDR1 and CDR2 are LGHDT and YNNKEL (reference sequence). This CDR3 is built from 12 residues. CDR3 DNA sequence: TGTGCCAGCAGCCAAAGGGGGAACACCCTCCACTTT. Amino acids: CASSQRGNTLHF.

The gene calls are TRBV19 and TRBJ2-7, with TRBD2 as a possible D gene (5 bases). Germline V gene data show CDR1 as LNHDA and CDR2 as SQIVND (reference sequence). The CDR3 runs to 15 residues. Trimming shortened V by 3 bases and J by 1 base, and 13 bases separated the two germline ends. The CDR3 spells CASSITAGRSYEQYF. The CDR3 DNA follows: TGTGCCAGTAGTATTACGGCGGGTAGGTCCTACGAGCAGTACTTC.

At least ten counts were recorded for this clonotype. CDR3 loop: CASSSSLAGAYNEQFF. The CDR3 DNA sequence: TGTGCCAGCAGTTCCTCCCTAGCGGGGGCCTACAATGAGCAGTTCTTC. The chain is built from TRBV28 and TRBJ2-1; 10 nucleotides match TRBD2. The germline V gene has CDR1 MDHEN and CDR2 SYDVKM. The CDR3 length is 16 residues. The trim removed 4 bases at V and 2 bases at J, leaving 5 bases unmatched.

Many counts were recorded for this clonotype. The CDR3 sequence is CASSSSSYNSPLHF. For the CDR3, the DNA is TGTGCCAGCAGTTCTAGCTCCTATAATTCACCCCTCCACTTT. The chain has TRBV6-5 and TRBJ1-6; D not certain. Germline CDR1 is MNHEY and CDR2 is SVGAGI. Between the trimmed V and J ends, which lost 4 bases and 0 bases, there was a span of 4 bases. The CDR3 loop spans 14 amino acids.

This clonotype was observed many times. The chain links TRBV29-1 to TRBJ2-3; 9 bases fit TRBD1. Trimming removed 7 bases from V and 2 bases from J; junction bases left unmatched: 10. Germline CDR1 SQVTM, CDR2 ANQGSEA. The CDR3 has 15 residues. CDR3 nucleotides: TGCAGCGCAAAGAGCCGGGACAGGGCCACAGATACGCAGTATTTT. Protein product: CSAKSRDRATDTQYF.

This clonotype appeared many times. This chain uses TRBV19 with TRBJ2-3; the match to TRBD2 covers 8 bases. Germline loops: CDR1 LNHDA, CDR2 SQIVND (reference sequence). J gave up 6 bases and V 6 bases, and 8 bases lay outside the gene matches. The CDR3 spans 14 residues. As DNA, the CDR3 is TGTGCCAGTAGAACGACGGGGGGGAAGGATACGCAGTATTTT. This codes for CASRTTGGKDTQYF.